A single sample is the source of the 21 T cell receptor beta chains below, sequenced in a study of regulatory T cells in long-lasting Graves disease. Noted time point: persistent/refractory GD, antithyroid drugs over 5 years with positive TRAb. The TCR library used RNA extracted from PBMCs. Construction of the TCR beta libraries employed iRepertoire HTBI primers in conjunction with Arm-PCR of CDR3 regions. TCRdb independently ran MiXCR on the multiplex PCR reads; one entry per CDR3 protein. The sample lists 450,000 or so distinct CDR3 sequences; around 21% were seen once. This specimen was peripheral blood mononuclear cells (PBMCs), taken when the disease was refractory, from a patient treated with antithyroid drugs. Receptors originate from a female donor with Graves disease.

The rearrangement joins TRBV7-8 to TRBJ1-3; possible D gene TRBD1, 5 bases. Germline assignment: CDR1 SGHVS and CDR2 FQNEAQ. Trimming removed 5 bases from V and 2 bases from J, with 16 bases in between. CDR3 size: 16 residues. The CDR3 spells CASSRDSGYTGNTIYF. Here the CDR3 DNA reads TGTGCCAGCAGCCGAGACTCAGGGTATACTGGAAACACCATATATTTT.

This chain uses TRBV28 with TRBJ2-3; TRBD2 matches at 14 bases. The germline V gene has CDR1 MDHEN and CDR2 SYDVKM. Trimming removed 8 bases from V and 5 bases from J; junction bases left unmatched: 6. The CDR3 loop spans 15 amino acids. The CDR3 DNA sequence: TGTGCCAGCTGGGGGACTAGCGGGAGAAGAGATACGCAGTATTTT. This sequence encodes CASWGTSGRRDTQYF.

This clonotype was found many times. CDR3 bases: TGTGCCAGCAGTTTCGGGGGTTTCGGGGAGACCCAGTACTTC. It yields the protein CASSFGGFGETQYF. This chain joins TRBV12-3 or TRBV12-4 and TRBJ2-5, with a possible D match to TRBD2 (6 bases). The CDR3 loop spans 14 amino acids. Trimming cost V 3 bases and J 5 bases, with 13 bases left between them.

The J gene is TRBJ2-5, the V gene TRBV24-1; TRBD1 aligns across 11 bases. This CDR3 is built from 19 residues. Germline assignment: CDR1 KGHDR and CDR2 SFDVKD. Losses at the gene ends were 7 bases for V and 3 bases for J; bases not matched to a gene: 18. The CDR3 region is CATSPGTGGPKLGKETQYF. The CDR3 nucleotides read TGTGCCACCAGCCCCGGGACAGGGGGGCCCAAGCTGGGCAAAGAGACCCAGTACTTC.

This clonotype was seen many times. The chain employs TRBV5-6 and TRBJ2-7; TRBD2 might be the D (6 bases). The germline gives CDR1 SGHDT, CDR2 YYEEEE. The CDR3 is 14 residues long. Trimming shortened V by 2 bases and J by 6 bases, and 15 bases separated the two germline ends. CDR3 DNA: TGTGCCAGCAGCTTCCTCCTGACTAGTCGCGAGCAGTACTTC. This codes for CASSFLLTSREQYF.

The CDR3 spells CSVLRDRVTGYTF. As DNA, the CDR3 is TGCAGCGTCCTCCGGGACAGGGTAACCGGCTACACCTTC. The rearrangement joins TRBV29-1 to TRBJ1-2; 9 bases agree with TRBD1. The germline CDR1 and CDR2 sequences are SQVTM and ANQGSEA. J lost 8 bases, V lost 6 bases, and 10 bases had no gene match. This CDR3 region has 13 residues.

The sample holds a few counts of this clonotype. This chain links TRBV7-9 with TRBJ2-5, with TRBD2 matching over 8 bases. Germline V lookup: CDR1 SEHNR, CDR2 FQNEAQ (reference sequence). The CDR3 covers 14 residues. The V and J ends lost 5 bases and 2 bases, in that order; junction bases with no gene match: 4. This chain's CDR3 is CASSVGGVQETQYF. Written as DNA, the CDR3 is TGTGCCAGCAGCGTCGGGGGGGTACAAGAGACCCAGTACTTC.

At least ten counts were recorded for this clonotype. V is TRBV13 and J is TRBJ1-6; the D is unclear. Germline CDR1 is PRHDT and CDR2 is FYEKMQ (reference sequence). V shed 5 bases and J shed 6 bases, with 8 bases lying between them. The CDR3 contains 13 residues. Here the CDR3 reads CASSRPSNSPLHF. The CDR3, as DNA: TGTGCCAGCAGCAGGCCCTCTAATTCACCCCTCCACTTT.

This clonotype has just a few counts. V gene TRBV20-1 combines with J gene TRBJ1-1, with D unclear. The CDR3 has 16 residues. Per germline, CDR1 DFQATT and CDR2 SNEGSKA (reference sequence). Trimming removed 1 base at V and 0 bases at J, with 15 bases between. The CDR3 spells CSARALALLVNTEAFF. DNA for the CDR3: TGCAGTGCTAGAGCCCTGGCCCTTCTGGTGAACACTGAAGCTTTCTTT.

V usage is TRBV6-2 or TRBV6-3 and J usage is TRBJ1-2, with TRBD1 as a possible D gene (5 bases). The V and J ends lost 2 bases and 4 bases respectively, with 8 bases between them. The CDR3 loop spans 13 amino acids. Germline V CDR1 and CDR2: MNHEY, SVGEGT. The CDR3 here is CASSYGGRYGYTF. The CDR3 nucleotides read TGTGCCAGCAGTTACGGGGGTCGCTATGGCTACACCTTC.

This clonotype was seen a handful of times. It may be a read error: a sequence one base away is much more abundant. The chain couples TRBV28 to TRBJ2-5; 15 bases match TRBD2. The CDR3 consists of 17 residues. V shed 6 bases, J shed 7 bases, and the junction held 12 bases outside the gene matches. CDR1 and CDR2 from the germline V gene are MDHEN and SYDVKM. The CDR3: CASRSGLAGGEGGTQYF. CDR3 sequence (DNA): TGTGCCAGCAGATCGGGACTAGCGGGAGGTGAGGGAGGGACCCAGTACTTC.

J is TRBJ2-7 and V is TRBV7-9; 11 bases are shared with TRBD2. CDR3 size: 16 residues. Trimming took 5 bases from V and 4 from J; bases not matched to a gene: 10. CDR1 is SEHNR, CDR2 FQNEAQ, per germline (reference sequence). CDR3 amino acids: CASSVSSGRTFYEQYF. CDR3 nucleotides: TGTGCCAGCAGCGTCTCTAGCGGGAGGACCTTTTACGAGCAGTACTTC.

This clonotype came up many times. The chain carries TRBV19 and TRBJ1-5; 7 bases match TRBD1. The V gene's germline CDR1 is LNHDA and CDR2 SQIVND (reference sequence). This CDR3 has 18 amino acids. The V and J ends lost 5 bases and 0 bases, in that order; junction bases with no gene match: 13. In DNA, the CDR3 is TGTGCCAGTAGTGACGACAGGGCTCTCTCTGATAGCAATCAGCCCCAGCATTTT. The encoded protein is CASSDDRALSDSNQPQHF.

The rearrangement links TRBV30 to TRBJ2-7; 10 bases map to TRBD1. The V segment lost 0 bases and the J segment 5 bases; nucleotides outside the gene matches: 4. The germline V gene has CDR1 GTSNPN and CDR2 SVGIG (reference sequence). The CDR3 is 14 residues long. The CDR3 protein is CAWSVGTGDNEQYF. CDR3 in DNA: TGTGCCTGGAGTGTAGGGACAGGGGACAACGAGCAGTACTTC.

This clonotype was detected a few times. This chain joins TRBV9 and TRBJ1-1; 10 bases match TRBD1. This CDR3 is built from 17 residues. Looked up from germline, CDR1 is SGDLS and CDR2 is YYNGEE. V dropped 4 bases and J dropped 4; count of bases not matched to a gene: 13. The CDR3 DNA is TGTGCCAGCAGCCTGACGTCCGGGACAGGGGTACCCACTGAAGCTTTCTTT. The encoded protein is CASSLTSGTGVPTEAFF.

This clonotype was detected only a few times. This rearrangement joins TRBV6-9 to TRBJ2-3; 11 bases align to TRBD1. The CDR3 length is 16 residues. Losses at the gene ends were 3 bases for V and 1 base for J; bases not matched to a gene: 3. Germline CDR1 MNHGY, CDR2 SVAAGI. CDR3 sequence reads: CASSYGQGAGTDTQYF. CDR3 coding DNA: TGTGCCAGCAGTTACGGACAGGGGGCTGGCACAGATACGCAGTATTTT.

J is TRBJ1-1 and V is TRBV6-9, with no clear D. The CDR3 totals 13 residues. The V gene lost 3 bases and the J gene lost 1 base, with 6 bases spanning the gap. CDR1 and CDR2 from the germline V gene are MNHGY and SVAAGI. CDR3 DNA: TGTGCCAGCAGTTACGGCTCGAACACTGAAGCTTTCTTT. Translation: CASSYGSNTEAFF.

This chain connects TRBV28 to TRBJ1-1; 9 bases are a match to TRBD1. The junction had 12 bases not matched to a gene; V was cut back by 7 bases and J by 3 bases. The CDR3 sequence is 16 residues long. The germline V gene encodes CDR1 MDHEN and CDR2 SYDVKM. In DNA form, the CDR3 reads TGTGCCAGCACTCGCAATTGGGGGACAGGGCACACTGAAGCTTTCTTT. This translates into CASTRNWGTGHTEAFF.

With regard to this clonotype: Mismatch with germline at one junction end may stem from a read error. CDR3 protein: CASNIMAGDQPQHF. CDR3 DNA sequence: TGTGCCAGTAATATAATGGCAGGGGATCAGCCCCAGCATTTT. The gene calls are TRBV19 and TRBJ1-5; a weak D match, TRBD1 (6 bases). Germline V gives CDR1 LNHDA, CDR2 SQIVND (reference sequence). CDR3 length: 14 amino acids.

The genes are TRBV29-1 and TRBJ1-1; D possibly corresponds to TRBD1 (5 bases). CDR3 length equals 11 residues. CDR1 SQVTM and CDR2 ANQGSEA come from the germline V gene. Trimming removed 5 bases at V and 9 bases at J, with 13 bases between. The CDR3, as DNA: TGCAGCGTTAAGGGAATGGGGCAAGCTTTCTTT. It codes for CSVKGMGQAFF.

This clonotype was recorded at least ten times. Here the CDR3 DNA reads TGTGCCAGCAGCTCAGGTCCGGGACTAGAAAACACAGAAGGCACATGGGGACAAGAGACCCAGTACTTC. Translation: CASSSGPGLENTEGTWGQETQYF. This chain joins TRBV13 and TRBJ2-5, with 8 bases that match TRBD2. The germline gives CDR1 PRHDT, CDR2 FYEKMQ (reference sequence). V was clipped by 4 bases and J by 2 bases; unmatched bases: 30. This CDR3 comprises 23 residues.